The 9 T cell receptor beta chains reported below all come from one sample, sequenced in a study of blood T cell repertoires in COVID-19. Sequencing used immunoSEQ multiplex PCR; TCRdb keeps in-frame clones, though not all of them. The data show about 140,000 clones, approximately 88% seen once. Specimen: peripheral blood. These receptors were collected from a woman between 45 and 65 years old with acute or convalescent COVID-19.

The chain joins TRBV25-1 to TRBJ1-5, with a possible D match to TRBD1 (6 bases). The length of the CDR3 is 12 residues. Germline CDR1 MGHDK, CDR2 SYGVNS. Between the trimmed V and J ends, which lost 7 bases and 4 bases, there was a span of 8 bases. The CDR3 DNA reads as TGTGCCAGCAACCAGGGGAATCAGCCCCAGCATTTT. Translation gives CASNQGNQPQHF.

The chain uses TRBV7-3 and TRBJ2-6, with D perhaps matching TRBD2 (5 bases). V gave up 1 base and J gave up 4 bases, with 11 bases separating them. The CDR3 spans 16 residues. CDR1 is SGHTA, CDR2 FQGTGA, per germline. The CDR3 nucleotides are TGTGCCAGCAGCTTAAGAGGGATTGAGGGGGCCAACGTCCTGACTTTC. This translates into CASSLRGIEGANVLTF.

The chain joins TRBV2 to TRBJ1-1; TRBD1 matches 7 bases. Germline CDR1 is SNHLY and CDR2 is FYNNEI. V gave up 3 bases and J gave up 11 bases; unmatched junction bases: 9. CDR3 length equals 13 residues. CDR3 loop: CASSDPLQGDAFF. For the CDR3, the DNA is TGTGCCAGCAGTGACCCCCTTCAGGGGGATGCTTTCTTT.

The J gene is TRBJ2-7, the V gene TRBV29-1, with 7 bases matching TRBD1. The ends lost 2 bases at V and 6 bases at J; junction bases unmatched: 13. The germline V gene encodes CDR1 SQVTM and CDR2 ANQGSEA. The CDR3 runs to 15 residues. CDR3 region: CSVELSGTDFGEQYF. In nucleotides, the CDR3 is TGCAGCGTTGAACTATCCGGGACAGATTTCGGCGAGCAGTACTTC.

The gene calls are TRBV7-9 and TRBJ2-5, with 9 bases matching TRBD2. Germline V CDR1 and CDR2: SEHNR, FQNEAQ (reference sequence). The CDR3 is 16 amino acids. V was pared by 2 bases and J by 2 bases, with 6 bases of the junction left unmatched. The CDR3 sequence is CASSLFGLAGQETQYF. The CDR3 DNA sequence: TGTGCCAGCAGCTTATTTGGTCTAGCGGGACAAGAGACCCAGTACTTC.

The chain couples TRBV11-2 to TRBJ1-4, with no clear D. Trimming took 1 base from V and 8 from J, leaving 14 bases between them. The CDR3 totals 15 residues. Germline V gives CDR1 SGHAT, CDR2 FQNNGV. The CDR3 coding sequence is TGTGCCAGCAGCTTAGGGAGACGCTTTGGGGAAAAACTGTTTTTT. Its translation is CASSLGRRFGEKLFF. The full variable domain, its missing parts supplied by reference TRBV11-2 and TRBJ1-4, is EAGVAQSPRYKIIEKRQSVAFWCNPISGHATLYWYQQILGQGPKLLIQFQNNGVVDDSQLPKDRFSAERLKGVDSTLKIQPAKLEDSAVYLCASSLGRRFGEKLFFGSGTQLSVL.

The chain couples TRBV6-5 to TRBJ1-6, with 8 bases fitting TRBD1. Unmatched junction bases numbered 3, after V lost 0 bases and J lost 8 bases. In germline, CDR1 is MNHEY, CDR2 SVGAGI. There are 15 residues in the CDR3. The CDR3 region is CASSYSGTGYSPLHF. In DNA, the CDR3 is TGTGCCAGCAGTTACTCAGGGACAGGATATTCACCCCTCCACTTT.

The V call is TRBV7-9, the J call TRBJ1-2; D is possibly TRBD1 (5 bases). Germline V gene sequence: CDR1 SEHNR, CDR2 FQNEAQ (reference sequence). The length of the CDR3 is 12 residues. Trimming took off 0 bases at V and 7 bases at J, with 6 bases between the two ends. CDR3 sequence reads: CASSLAGGGYTF. CDR3 bases: TGTGCCAGCAGCTTAGCCGGGGGTGGCTACACCTTC.

This clone appeared a single time. The J gene is TRBJ2-1, the V gene TRBV11-2; the match to TRBD2 covers 7 bases. CDR1 SGHAT and CDR2 FQNNGV come from the germline V gene. The ends lost 1 base at V and 0 bases at J; junction bases unmatched: 6. The CDR3 contains 17 residues. In DNA form, the CDR3 reads TGTGCCAGCAGCTTAGGAGGTGCGGGAGCCTCCTACAATGAGCAGTTCTTC. It is translated as CASSLGGAGASYNEQFF.